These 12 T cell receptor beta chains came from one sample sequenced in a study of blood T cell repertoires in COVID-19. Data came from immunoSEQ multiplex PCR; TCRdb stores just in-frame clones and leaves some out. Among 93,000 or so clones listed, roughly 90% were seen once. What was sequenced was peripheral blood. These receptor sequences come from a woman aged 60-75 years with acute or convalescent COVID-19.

CDR3 in amino acids: CASSQGTGGNTEAFF. In DNA, the CDR3 is TGTGCCAGCAGCCAAGGAACAGGGGGGAACACTGAAGCTTTCTTT. The genes are TRBV3-1 (or the pseudogene TRBV3-2) and TRBJ1-1, with TRBD1 identical over 8 bases. Germline V lookup: CDR1 LGHDT, CDR2 YNNKEL (reference sequence). V was pared by 1 base and J by 1 base, with 2 bases of the junction left unmatched. There are 15 residues in the CDR3.

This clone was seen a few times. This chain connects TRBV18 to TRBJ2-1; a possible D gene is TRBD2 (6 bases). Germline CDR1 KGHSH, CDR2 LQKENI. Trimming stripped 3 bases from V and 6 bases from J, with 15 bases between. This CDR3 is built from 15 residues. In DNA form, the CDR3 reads TGTGCCAGCTCACCCCAGGAGGGAGCGACCAATGAGCAGTTCTTC. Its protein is CASSPQEGATNEQFF.

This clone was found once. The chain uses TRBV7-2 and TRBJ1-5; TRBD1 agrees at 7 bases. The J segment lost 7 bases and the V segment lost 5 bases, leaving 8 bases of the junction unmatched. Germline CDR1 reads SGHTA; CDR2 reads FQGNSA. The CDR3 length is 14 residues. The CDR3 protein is CASSLDRARQPQHF. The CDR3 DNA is TGTGCCAGCAGCCTCGACAGGGCACGGCAGCCCCAGCATTTT.

This chain's CDR3 is CASSSPRAENYGYTF. The DNA of the CDR3 is TGTGCCAGCAGCTCACCGAGGGCGGAAAACTATGGCTACACCTTC. The chain combines TRBV7-9 with TRBJ1-2; no clear D. Germline V gene data show CDR1 as SEHNR and CDR2 as FQNEAQ (reference sequence). Trimming cost V 4 bases and J 2 bases, with 14 bases left between them. The CDR3 loop spans 15 amino acids.

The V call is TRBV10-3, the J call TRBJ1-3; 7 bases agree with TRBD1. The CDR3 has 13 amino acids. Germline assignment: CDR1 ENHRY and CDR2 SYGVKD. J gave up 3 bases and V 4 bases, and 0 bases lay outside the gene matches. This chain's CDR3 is CAISGQGGNTIYF. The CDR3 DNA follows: TGTGCCATCAGTGGACAGGGTGGAAACACCATATATTTT.

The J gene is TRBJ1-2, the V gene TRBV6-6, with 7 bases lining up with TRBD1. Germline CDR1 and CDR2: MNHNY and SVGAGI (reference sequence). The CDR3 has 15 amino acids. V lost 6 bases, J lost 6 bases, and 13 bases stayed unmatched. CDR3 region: CASSPLRGRNNGYTF. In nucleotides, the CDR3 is TGTGCCAGCAGCCCTTTGAGGGGGCGCAACAATGGCTACACCTTC.

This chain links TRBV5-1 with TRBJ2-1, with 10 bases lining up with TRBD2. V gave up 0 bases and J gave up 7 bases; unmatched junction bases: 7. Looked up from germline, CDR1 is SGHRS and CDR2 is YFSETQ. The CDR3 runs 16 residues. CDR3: CASSLAVLAGHNEQFF. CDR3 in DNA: TGCGCCAGCAGCTTGGCAGTACTAGCGGGGCATAATGAGCAGTTCTTC. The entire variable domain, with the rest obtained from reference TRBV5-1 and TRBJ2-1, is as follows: KAGVTQTPRYLIKTRGQQVTLSCSPISGHRSVSWYQQTPGQGLQFLFEYFSETQRNKGNFPGRFSGRQFSNSRSEMNVSTLELGDSALYLCASSLAVLAGHNEQFFGPGTRLTVL.

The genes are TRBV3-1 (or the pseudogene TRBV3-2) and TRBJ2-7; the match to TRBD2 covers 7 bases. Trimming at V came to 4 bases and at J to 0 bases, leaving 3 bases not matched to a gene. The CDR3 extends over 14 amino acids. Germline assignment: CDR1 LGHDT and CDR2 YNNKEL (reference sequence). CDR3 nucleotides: TGTGCCAGCAGCCCAGGCGGGAGCTCCTACGAGCAGTACTTC. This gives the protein CASSPGGSSYEQYF.

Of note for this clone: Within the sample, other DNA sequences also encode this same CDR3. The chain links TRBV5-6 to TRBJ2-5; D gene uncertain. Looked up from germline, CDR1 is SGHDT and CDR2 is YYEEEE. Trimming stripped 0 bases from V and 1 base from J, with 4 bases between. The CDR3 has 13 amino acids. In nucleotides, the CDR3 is TGTGCCAGCAGCTTGGGGCTCCAAGAGACCCAGTACTTC. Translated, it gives CASSLGLQETQYF.

CDR3 sequence (DNA): TGTGCCAGCAGTCCCGCAGGTCCTAGCAATCAGCCCCAGCATTTT. Protein sequence: CASSPAGPSNQPQHF. This sequence joins TRBV27 and TRBJ1-5; D is undetermined. CDR1 is MNHEY and CDR2 is SMNVEV in the germline V gene (reference sequence). V was shortened by 5 bases and J by 0 bases, with 11 bases between the two germline ends. The CDR3 sequence is 15 residues long.

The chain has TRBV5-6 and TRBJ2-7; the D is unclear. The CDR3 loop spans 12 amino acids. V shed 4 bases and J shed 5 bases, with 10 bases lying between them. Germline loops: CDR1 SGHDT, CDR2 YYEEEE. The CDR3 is CASSLGSHEQYV. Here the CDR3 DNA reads TGTGCCAGCAGCCTGGGCAGTCACGAGCAGTACGTC.

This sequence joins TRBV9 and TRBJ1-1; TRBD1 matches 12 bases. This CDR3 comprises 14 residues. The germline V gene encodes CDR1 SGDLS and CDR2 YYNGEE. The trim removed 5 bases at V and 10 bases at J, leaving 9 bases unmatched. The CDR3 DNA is TGTGCCAGCAGTGTCGGGACAGGGGGCGCATCAGCTTTCTTT. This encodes CASSVGTGGASAFF.